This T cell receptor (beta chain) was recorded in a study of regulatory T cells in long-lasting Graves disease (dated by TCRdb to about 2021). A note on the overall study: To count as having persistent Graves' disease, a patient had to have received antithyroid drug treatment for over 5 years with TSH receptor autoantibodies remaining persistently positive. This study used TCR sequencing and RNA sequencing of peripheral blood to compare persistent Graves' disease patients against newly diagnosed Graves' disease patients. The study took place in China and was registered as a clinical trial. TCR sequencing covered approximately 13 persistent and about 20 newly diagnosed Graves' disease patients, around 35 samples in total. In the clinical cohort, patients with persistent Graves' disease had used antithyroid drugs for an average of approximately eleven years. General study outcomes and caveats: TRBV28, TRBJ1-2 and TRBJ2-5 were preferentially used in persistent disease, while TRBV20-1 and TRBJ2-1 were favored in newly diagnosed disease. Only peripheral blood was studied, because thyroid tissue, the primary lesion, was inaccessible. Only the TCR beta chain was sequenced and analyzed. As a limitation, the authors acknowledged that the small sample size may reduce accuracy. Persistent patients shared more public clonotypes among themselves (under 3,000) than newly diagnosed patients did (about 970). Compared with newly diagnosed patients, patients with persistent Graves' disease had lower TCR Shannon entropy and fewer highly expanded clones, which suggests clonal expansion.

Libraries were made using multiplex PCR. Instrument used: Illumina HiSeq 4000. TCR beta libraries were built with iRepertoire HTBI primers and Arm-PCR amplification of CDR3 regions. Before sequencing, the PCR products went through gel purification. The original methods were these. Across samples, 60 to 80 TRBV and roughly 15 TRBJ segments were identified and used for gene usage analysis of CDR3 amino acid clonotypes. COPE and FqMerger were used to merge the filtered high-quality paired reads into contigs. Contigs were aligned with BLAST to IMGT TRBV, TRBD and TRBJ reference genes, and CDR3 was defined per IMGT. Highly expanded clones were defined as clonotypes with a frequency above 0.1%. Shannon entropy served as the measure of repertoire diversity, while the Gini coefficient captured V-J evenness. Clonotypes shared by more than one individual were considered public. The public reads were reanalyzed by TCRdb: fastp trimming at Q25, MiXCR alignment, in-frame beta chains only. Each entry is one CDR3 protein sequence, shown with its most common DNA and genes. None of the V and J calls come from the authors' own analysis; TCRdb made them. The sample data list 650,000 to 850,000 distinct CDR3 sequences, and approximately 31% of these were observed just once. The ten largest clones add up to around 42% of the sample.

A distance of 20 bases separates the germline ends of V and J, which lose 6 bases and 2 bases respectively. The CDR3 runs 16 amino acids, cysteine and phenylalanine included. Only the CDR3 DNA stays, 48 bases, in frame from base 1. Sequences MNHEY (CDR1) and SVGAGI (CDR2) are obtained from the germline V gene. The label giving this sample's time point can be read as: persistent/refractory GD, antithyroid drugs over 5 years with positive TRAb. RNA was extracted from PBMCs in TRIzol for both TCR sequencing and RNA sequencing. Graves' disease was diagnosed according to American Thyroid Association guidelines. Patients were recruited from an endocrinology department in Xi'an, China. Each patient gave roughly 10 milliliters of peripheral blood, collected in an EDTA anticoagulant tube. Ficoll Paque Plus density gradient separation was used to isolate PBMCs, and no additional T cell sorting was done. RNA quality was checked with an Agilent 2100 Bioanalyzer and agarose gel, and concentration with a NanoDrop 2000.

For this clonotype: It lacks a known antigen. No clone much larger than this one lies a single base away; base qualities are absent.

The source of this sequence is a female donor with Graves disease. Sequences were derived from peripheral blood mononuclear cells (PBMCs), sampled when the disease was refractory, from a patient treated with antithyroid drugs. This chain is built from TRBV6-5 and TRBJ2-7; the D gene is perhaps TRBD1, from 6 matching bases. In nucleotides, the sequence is TGTGCCAGCAGCCACTCGACCACAGGGTCCCCCTACGAGCAGTACTTC. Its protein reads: CASSHSTTGSPYEQYF.